The 26 T cell receptor beta chains given below trace back to one sample, sequenced in a study of cytomegalovirus exposure and HLA in healthy donors. The PCR made use of 60 Vbeta and 13 Jbeta primers. TCRdb's copy holds only in-frame clones and misses some; the assay was immunoSEQ multiplex PCR. The sample consists of under 300,000 clones, about 75% of them appearing once. What was sequenced was PBMCs. All receptors come from a female donor in good health and CMV-seronegative.

This clone was found once. The V call is TRBV28, the J call TRBJ2-7, with 7 bases that match TRBD1. Germline CDR1 and CDR2: MDHEN and SYDVKM. CDR3 length equals 14 residues. V trimming: 6 bases; J trimming: 7 bases; junction bases outside the gene matches: 12. The CDR3 bases are TGTGCCAGCAGCATAACAGGGGCGAGCCCTGAGCAGTACTTC. As protein: CASSITGASPEQYF.

The J gene is TRBJ2-1, the V gene TRBV6-5, with a tentative D call TRBD2 (7 bases). Germline-derived CDR1 and CDR2 are MNHEY and SVGAGI. V dropped 3 bases and J dropped 8 bases, with 17 bases sitting between them. This CDR3 has 15 amino acids. The CDR3: CASSYLGGAGDEQFF. CDR3 nucleotide sequence: TGTGCCAGCAGTTATCTAGGGGGGGCCGGCGATGAGCAGTTCTTC.

This clone was observed a handful of times. The chain couples TRBV27 to TRBJ2-3; TRBD2 aligns across 10 bases. Germline V CDR1 and CDR2: MNHEY, SMNVEV (reference sequence). This CDR3 has 16 amino acids. V was pared by 1 base and J by 3 bases, with 4 bases of the junction left unmatched. CDR3 region: CASSLLGLASTDTQYF. CDR3 DNA sequence: TGTGCCAGCAGTTTATTGGGACTAGCGTCTACAGATACGCAGTATTTT.

This clone has just a few counts. The chain couples TRBV7-9 to TRBJ1-1; the D gene is possibly TRBD1 (5 bases). In germline, CDR1 is SEHNR, CDR2 FQNEAQ (reference sequence). This CDR3 has 12 residues. The V end lost 5 bases, the J end lost 8 bases, and 12 bases lay between the germline ends. In nucleotides, the CDR3 is TGTGCCAGCAGCCATGGACAAGCGGAAGCTTTCTTT. Protein product: CASSHGQAEAFF.

This chain connects TRBV27 to TRBJ2-5; 9 bases align to TRBD2. The germline CDR1 and CDR2 sequences are MNHEY and SMNVEV (reference sequence). This CDR3 has 16 amino acids. V lost 2 bases, J lost 3 bases, and 7 bases stayed unmatched. CDR3 protein: CASSLNRPSGEETQYF. The CDR3 DNA follows: TGTGCCAGCAGTTTAAACCGGCCTAGCGGGGAAGAGACCCAGTACTTC.

This chain uses TRBV19 with TRBJ2-3; 9 bases line up with TRBD1. The CDR3 totals 16 residues. V shed 4 bases, J shed 4 bases, and the junction held 9 bases outside the gene matches. CDR1 is LNHDA and CDR2 is SQIVND in the germline V gene (reference sequence). Written as DNA, the CDR3 is TGTGCCAGTAGTACCTTGCCGGGACAGGGACCAGATACGCAGTATTTT. Its protein product is CASSTLPGQGPDTQYF.

J is TRBJ1-1 and V is TRBV11-2; TRBD1 might be the D (6 bases). This CDR3 comprises 13 residues. The ends were cut back, 4 bases at V and 7 bases at J, with 13 bases in the middle. Germline V lookup: CDR1 SGHAT, CDR2 FQNNGV. In DNA, the CDR3 is TGTGCCAGCAGCTCGGCGGGGGCCGTTGAAGCTTTCTTT. This encodes CASSSAGAVEAFF.

The chain combines TRBV23-1 with TRBJ2-5; 7 bases fit TRBD1. TRBV23-1 is flagged as an ORF with uncertain function. The CDR3 covers 16 residues. Germline trimming cut 2 bases from V and 1 base from J; bases unmatched to any gene: 7. The DNA for the CDR3 is TGCGCCAGCAGTCAACCTGAAACAGGGGTCCAAGAGACCCAGTACTTC. Translation gives CASSQPETGVQETQYF.

J is TRBJ2-5 and V is TRBV7-7; TRBD1 agrees at 9 bases. The trim removed 5 bases at V and 5 bases at J, leaving 9 bases unmatched. Germline lookup yields CDR1 SSHAT and CDR2 FNYEAQ (reference sequence). The CDR3 runs 15 residues. CDR3 nucleotides: TGTGCCAGCAGCCCCCAGGGACAGGGCCGTGAGACCCAGTACTTC. Amino acid sequence: CASSPQGQGRETQYF.

The V and J genes are TRBV5-1 and TRBJ2-7; 8 bases line up with TRBD1. The CDR3 spans 11 residues. Germline V gene data show CDR1 as SGHRS and CDR2 as YFSETQ. The V segment lost 5 bases and the J segment 5 bases; nucleotides outside the gene matches: 0. The CDR3 region has the DNA TGCGCCAGCAGGACAGGGGACGAGCAGTACTTC. This encodes CASRTGDEQYF.

This clone has more than one count but fewer than ten. The chain joins TRBV28 to TRBJ1-1, with TRBD1 matching 11 bases. Germline trimming cut 8 bases from V and 11 bases from J; bases unmatched to any gene: 4. This CDR3 is built from 11 residues. The V gene's germline CDR1 is MDHEN and CDR2 SYDVKM. The CDR3 DNA is TGTGCCAGCCCGGGACAGGGGGAGGCTTTCTTT. This encodes CASPGQGEAFF. The variable domain in full, completed from reference TRBV28 and TRBJ1-1, reads DVKVTQSSRYLVKRTGEKVFLECVQDMDHENMFWYRQDPGLGLRLIYFSYDVKMKEKGDIPEGYSVSREKKERFSLILESASTNQTSMYLCASPGQGEAFFGQGTRLTVV.

The table lists this clone with a count of one. V and J are TRBV27 and TRBJ2-7; 9 bases line up with TRBD1. Germline CDR1 is MNHEY and CDR2 is SMNVEV (reference sequence). With 0 bases clipped from V and 7 bases from J, the junction kept 7 bases outside the gene matches. CDR3 size: 15 residues. The chain's CDR3 is CASSLSTGGAGEQYF. The CDR3 region has the DNA TGTGCCAGCAGTTTATCGACAGGGGGTGCGGGAGAGCAGTACTTC.

J is TRBJ2-7 and V is TRBV2; TRBD2 aligns across 10 bases. The CDR3 is 14 amino acids. In germline, CDR1 is SNHLY, CDR2 FYNNEI. After removal of 6 bases from V and 1 base from J, the junction contained 3 bases not matched to a gene. CDR3 sequence reads: CASRGLANSYEQYF. The DNA of the CDR3 is TGTGCCAGCAGGGGACTAGCGAATTCCTACGAGCAGTACTTC.

The V call is TRBV14, the J call TRBJ2-5; possibly TRBD2 for D (6 bases). CDR3 length: 17 amino acids. In germline, CDR1 is SGHDN, CDR2 FVKESK. V gave up 2 bases and J gave up 0 bases, with 16 bases separating them. CDR3 sequence reads: CASSQSGTSWDQETQYF. The CDR3 DNA reads TGTGCCAGCAGCCAAAGTGGTACTAGCTGGGACCAAGAGACCCAGTACTTC.

The gene calls are TRBV18 and TRBJ2-1; TRBD1 is a possible D gene (6 bases). Between the trimmed V and J ends, which lost 2 bases and 5 bases, there was a span of 10 bases. The germline V gene has CDR1 KGHSH and CDR2 LQKENI. The CDR3 length is 14 residues. CDR3 loop: CASSPNRDHNEQFF. The CDR3 nucleotides are TGTGCCAGCTCACCAAACAGGGATCACAATGAGCAGTTCTTC.

The V and J genes are TRBV7-9 and TRBJ1-2; D ambiguous. V lost 5 bases, J lost 4 bases, and 11 bases lay in between. This CDR3 is 13 amino acids long. From germline, CDR1 is SEHNR and CDR2 FQNEAQ (reference sequence). CDR3 residues: CASSASGSYGYTF. In DNA, the CDR3 is TGTGCCAGCAGCGCGTCGGGTAGCTATGGCTACACCTTC.

This sequence joins TRBV7-9 and TRBJ2-5; perhaps TRBD1 as D (5 bases). V was shortened by 2 bases and J by 5 bases, with 12 bases between the two germline ends. CDR1 and CDR2 from the germline V gene are SEHNR and FQNEAQ (reference sequence). The CDR3 has 14 amino acids. CDR3 sequence: CASSLSRVRETQYF. DNA of the CDR3: TGTGCCAGCAGCTTAAGCAGGGTTCGGGAGACCCAGTACTTC.

The chain is built from TRBV14 and TRBJ2-1, with 8 positions matching TRBD2. The V gene end was trimmed by 4 bases and the J gene end by 9 bases; junction bases not matched to a gene: 8. The CDR3 covers 14 residues. Germline lookup yields CDR1 SGHDN and CDR2 FVKESK. The CDR3 DNA is TGTGCCAGCAGCCTCGGGACTAGGGGCGGTGAGCAGTTCTTC. This sequence encodes CASSLGTRGGEQFF.

Here the CDR3 reads CASRLAGGPYEQYF. Written as DNA, the CDR3 is TGTGCCAGCCGACTAGCGGGAGGGCCTTACGAGCAGTACTTC. The gene calls are TRBV6-1 and TRBJ2-7; 14 bases match TRBD2. Per germline, CDR1 MNHNS and CDR2 SASEGT. Germline trimming cut 8 bases from V and 4 bases from J; bases unmatched to any gene: 4. The CDR3 has 14 amino acids.

V gene TRBV2 combines with J gene TRBJ2-2, with a possible D match to TRBD2 (5 bases). This CDR3 is built from 13 residues. Trimming shortened V by 5 bases and J by 6 bases, and 10 bases separated the two germline ends. The germline gives CDR1 SNHLY, CDR2 FYNNEI. The CDR3 here is CASSQRMAGELFF. Written as DNA, the CDR3 is TGTGCCAGCAGTCAGCGGATGGCCGGGGAGCTGTTTTTT.

The genes are TRBV18 and TRBJ2-7; tentative D call: TRBD2 (5 bases). The CDR3 covers 13 residues. V was clipped by 0 bases and J by 7 bases, with 10 bases between them. Germline CDR1 KGHSH, CDR2 LQKENI. CDR3 nucleotide sequence: TGTGCCAGCTCACCACCTCCCACGGGGGAGCAGTACTTC. Its protein is CASSPPPTGEQYF.

The chain is built from TRBV11-2 and TRBJ1-5, with a weak D call TRBD1 (6 bases). The V end was cut by 0 bases, the J end by 2 bases, with 17 bases between. CDR1 is SGHAT and CDR2 is FQNNGV in the germline V gene. There are 18 residues in the CDR3. CDR3 sequence (DNA): TGTGCCAGCAGCTTAGATTGGGGGGGCGCGGTTGGCAATCAGCCCCAGCATTTT. This translates into CASSLDWGGAVGNQPQHF.

V is TRBV30 and J is TRBJ2-4; TRBD1 matches at 9 bases. This CDR3 has 16 residues. V was clipped by 1 base and J by 2 bases; unmatched bases: 6. Per germline, CDR1 GTSNPN and CDR2 SVGIG (reference sequence). DNA of the CDR3: TGTGCCTGGAGTGGGGACAGGGTCGGATCCAAAAACATTCAGTACTTC. It translates to CAWSGDRVGSKNIQYF.

V and J are TRBV28 and TRBJ2-6, with a weak D call TRBD1 (6 bases). Germline-derived CDR1 and CDR2 are MDHEN and SYDVKM. V lost 3 bases and J lost 0, with 15 bases in between. This CDR3 has 18 amino acids. The chain's CDR3 is CASSFLQGSSSGANVLTF. The DNA of the CDR3 is TGTGCCAGCAGTTTTTTGCAGGGGTCAAGCTCTGGGGCCAACGTCCTGACTTTC.

CDR3 nucleotide sequence: TGTGCCAGCAGCTCGGGAGACTGGAAGACCCAGTACTTC. Encoded protein: CASSSGDWKTQYF. The chain recombines TRBV13 with TRBJ2-5; D may be TRBD2 (6 bases). Germline values: CDR1 PRHDT, CDR2 FYEKMQ (reference sequence). The germline V and J ends were trimmed by 4 bases and 6 bases, with 12 bases remaining between them. The CDR3 has 13 residues. Full variable domain (missing parts from reference TRBV13 and TRBJ2-5): AAGVIQSPRHLIKEKRETATLKCYPIPRHDTVYWYQQGPGQDPQFLISFYEKMQSDKGSIPDRFSAQQFSDYHSELNMSSLELGDSALYFCASSSGDWKTQYFGPGTRLLVL.

The chain uses TRBV19 and TRBJ1-1; 7 bases are a match to TRBD1. The CDR3 has 15 residues. Per the germline V gene, CDR1 is LNHDA and CDR2 is SQIVND (reference sequence). V shed 5 bases and J 0 bases; nucleotides not matched to a gene: 6. Here the CDR3 reads CASSDRVGMNTEAFF. Here the CDR3 DNA reads TGTGCCAGTAGTGACAGGGTGGGGATGAACACTGAAGCTTTCTTT. Variable domain in full (rest from reference TRBV19 and TRBJ1-1): DGGITQSPKYLFRKEGQNVTLSCEQNLNHDAMYWYRQDPGQGLRLIYYSQIVNDFQKGDIAEGYSVSREKKESFPLTVTSAQKNPTAFYLCASSDRVGMNTEAFFGQGTRLTVV.